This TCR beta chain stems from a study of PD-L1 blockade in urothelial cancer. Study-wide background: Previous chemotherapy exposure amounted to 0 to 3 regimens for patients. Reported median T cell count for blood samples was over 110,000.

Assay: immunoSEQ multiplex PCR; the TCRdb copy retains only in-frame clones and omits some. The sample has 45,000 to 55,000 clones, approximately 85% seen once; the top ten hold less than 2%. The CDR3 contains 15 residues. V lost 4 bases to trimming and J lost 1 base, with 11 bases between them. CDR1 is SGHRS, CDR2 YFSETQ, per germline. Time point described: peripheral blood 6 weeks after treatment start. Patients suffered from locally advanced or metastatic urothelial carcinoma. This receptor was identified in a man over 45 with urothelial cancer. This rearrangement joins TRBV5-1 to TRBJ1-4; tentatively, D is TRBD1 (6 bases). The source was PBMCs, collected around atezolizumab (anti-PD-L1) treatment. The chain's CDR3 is CASSLTGRTNEKLFF. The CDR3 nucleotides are TGCGCCAGCAGCCTAACAGGGCGAACTAATGAAAAACTGTTTTTT.